Listed below are T cell receptor beta chains from one sample, sequenced in a study of response to subunit inactivated influenza vaccine. TCRdb reanalysed the RT-PCR reads using MiXCR and keeps one entry per CDR3 protein. Here the sample spans approximately 490,000 distinct CDR3 sequences, approximately 6.9% being singletons. The specimen was PBMCs from blood, collected less than 30 months after vaccination. These receptors originate from a man between 50 and 69 years old who received an inactivated influenza vaccine. Both conserved end residues are part of each CDR3. Fields, in order: clone size, D gene, V gene, J gene, CDR3 DNA, CDR3 protein. The D gene is left open where the match is weak. Clone size is shown for a subset of rows, as once, few, many or a class of expanded clone.

clone size: few
D gene: .
V gene: TRBV4-3
J gene: TRBJ1-4
CDR3 DNA: TGCGCCAGCAGCCAAGATATAGGGCAGACTAGCGAAAAACTGTTTTTT
CDR3 protein: CASSQDIGQTSEKLFF

clone size: .
D gene: .
V gene: TRBV6-1
J gene: TRBJ2-7
CDR3 DNA: TGTGCCAGCAGTCAGACCCTTCGGAACGAGCAGTACTTC
CDR3 protein: CASSQTLRNEQYF

clone size: few
D gene: .
V gene: TRBV9
J gene: TRBJ1-6
CDR3 DNA: TGTGCCAGCAGCGTATATAGTACTTCACCCCTCCACTTT
CDR3 protein: CASSVYSTSPLHF

clone size: many
D gene: TRBD2
V gene: TRBV5-1
J gene: TRBJ2-1
CDR3 DNA: TGCGCCAGCAGCGTGAGGACTAGCGGGGGGCCCAATGAGCAGTTCTTC
CDR3 protein: CASSVRTSGGPNEQFF

clone size: many
D gene: .
V gene: TRBV20-1
J gene: TRBJ2-5
CDR3 DNA: TGCAGTGCTAGAGACTGGCGCTTACAAGAGACCCAGTACTTC
CDR3 protein: CSARDWRLQETQYF

clone size: few
D gene: .
V gene: TRBV4-2
J gene: TRBJ2-7
CDR3 DNA: TGTGCCAGCAGCCTGCGACAGGAGGGAGCGTACGAGCAGTACTTC
CDR3 protein: CASSLRQEGAYEQYF

clone size: .
D gene: .
V gene: TRBV6-2/TRBV6-3
J gene: TRBJ2-3
CDR3 DNA: TGTGCCAGCAGTTACTCCATCGGGAGGACAGACAGCGATACGCAGTATTTT
CDR3 protein: CASSYSIGRTDSDTQYF

clone size: .
D gene: .
V gene: TRBV15
J gene: TRBJ1-5
CDR3 DNA: TGTGCCACCAGCAGAGGGTCAGATAATCAGCCCCAGCATTTT
CDR3 protein: CATSRGSDNQPQHF

clone size: .
D gene: TRBD2
V gene: TRBV18
J gene: TRBJ2-3
CDR3 DNA: TGTGCCAGCTTCTCCTCTAGCGGGGGTCATACGCAGTATTTT
CDR3 protein: CASFSSSGGHTQYF

clone size: many
D gene: TRBD2
V gene: TRBV3-1
J gene: TRBJ2-3
CDR3 DNA: TGTGCCAGCAGCCAAACGGCGGGGGTAAGAGATACGCAGTATTTT
CDR3 protein: CASSQTAGVRDTQYF

clone size: few
D gene: .
V gene: TRBV5-1
J gene: TRBJ2-3
CDR3 DNA: TGCGCCAGCAGCTCGGGACATGGGCGCACAGATACGCAGTATTTT
CDR3 protein: CASSSGHGRTDTQYF

clone size: .
D gene: .
V gene: TRBV20-1
J gene: TRBJ2-7
CDR3 DNA: TGCAGTGCTGGGGGCCAGAGGGGGCAGTACTTC
CDR3 protein: CSAGGQRGQYF

clone size: .
D gene: .
V gene: TRBV6-1
J gene: TRBJ2-3
CDR3 DNA: TGTGCCAGCAGTCTCTTAGGGACCCCTAGCACAGATACGCAGTATTTT
CDR3 protein: CASSLLGTPSTDTQYF

clone size: few
D gene: .
V gene: TRBV3-1
J gene: TRBJ2-7
CDR3 DNA: TGTGCCAGCAGCCGGTTCTCGGAGTCCTACGAGCAGTACTTC
CDR3 protein: CASSRFSESYEQYF

clone size: .
D gene: TRBD1
V gene: TRBV30
J gene: TRBJ1-6
CDR3 DNA: TGTGCCTGGAGCCGGGACAGGGGAAATTCACCCCTCCACTTT
CDR3 protein: CAWSRDRGNSPLHF

clone size: many
D gene: .
V gene: TRBV20-1
J gene: TRBJ2-3
CDR3 DNA: TGCAGTGCTAGAGATTTGGGGGCGGCAGATACGCAGTATTTT
CDR3 protein: CSARDLGAADTQYF

clone size: few
D gene: TRBD1
V gene: TRBV15
J gene: TRBJ1-6
CDR3 DNA: TGTGCCACCAGCACCCAGGGGGGAGGCTCACCCCTCCACTTT
CDR3 protein: CATSTQGGGSPLHF

clone size: .
D gene: .
V gene: TRBV21-1
J gene: TRBJ2-3
CDR3 DNA: TGTGCCAGCAGCAAAGTGGCAGATACGCAGTATTTT
CDR3 protein: CASSKVADTQYF